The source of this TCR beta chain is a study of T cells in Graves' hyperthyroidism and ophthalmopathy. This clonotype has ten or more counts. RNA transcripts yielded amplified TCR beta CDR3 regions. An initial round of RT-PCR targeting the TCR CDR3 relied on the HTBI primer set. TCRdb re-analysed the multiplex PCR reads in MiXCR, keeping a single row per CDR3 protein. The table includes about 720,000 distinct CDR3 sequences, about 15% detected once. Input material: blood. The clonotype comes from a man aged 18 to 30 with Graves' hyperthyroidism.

Written as DNA, the CDR3 is TGTGCCAGCAGGGGGCGCGGCACAGATACGCAGTATTTT. This translates into CASRGRGTDTQYF. This chain uses TRBV27 with TRBJ2-3, with D perhaps TRBD1 (5 bases). This CDR3 has 13 amino acids. Deletions cut 6 bases from V and 1 base from J, with 8 bases between. The germline CDR1 and CDR2 sequences are MNHEY and SMNVEV (reference sequence).